Listed below are T cell receptor beta chains from one sample, sequenced in a study of glioma-infiltrating T cells. TCRdb re-called the multiplex PCR reads through MiXCR, storing one row per CDR3 protein. This sample has around 190,000 distinct CDR3 sequences, with about 46% found just once. The sequencing input was glioma tissue, nonneoplastic brain tissue, or PBMCs (not recorded which). The source of these receptors is a human donor with low-grade glioma or glioblastoma, undergoing nonglioma brain surgery, or in good health (not recorded which). Both conserved end residues are part of each CDR3. The order of the fields is J gene, D gene, V gene, clone size, CDR3 DNA, CDR3 protein. D genes are given only for firm matches. Size values are once, few and many counts, or a class for expanded clones, and some rows have none.

TRBJ2-1 - TRBV2 many TGTGCCACCCGGAATGAGCAGTTCTTC CATRNEQFF
TRBJ2-2 TRBD2 TRBV6-1 many TGTGCCAGCAGTTTCCCGACTAGCGGGAGGCCGAACACCGGGGAGCTGTTTTTT CASSFPTSGRPNTGELFF
TRBJ1-1 TRBD1 TRBV4-2 - TGTGCCAGCAGCCCGTCCGACAGGGGACCGCTAGGAGCTTTCTTT CASSPSDRGPLGAFF
TRBJ2-1 - TRBV5-1 - TGCGCCAGCAGCCCCGGTGCACGGTACAATGAGCAGTTCTTC CASSPGARYNEQFF
TRBJ2-1 - TRBV3-1 few TGTGCCAGCAGCCAAGACGGGAGAACCTACAATGAGCAGTTCTTC CASSQDGRTYNEQFF
TRBJ1-1 - TRBV20-1 - TGCACTGCTGAATTCAGGTCTGGTGAAGCTTTCTTT CTAEFRSGEAFF
TRBJ2-3 - TRBV25-1 - TGTGCCAGCGTGGCGGATACGCAGTATTTT CASVADTQYF
TRBJ1-1 - TRBV6-1 many TGTGCCAGCAGCTATTCAGGGGTTTTGCCCACTGAAGCTTTCTTT CASSYSGVLPTEAFF
TRBJ1-1 TRBD1 TRBV2 many TGTGCCAGCAGGGTTGGGACAGGGATGAACACTGAAGCTTTCTTT CASRVGTGMNTEAFF
TRBJ2-5 - TRBV20-1 many TGCAGTGCTAGACAGGCGGAGACCCAGTACTTC CSARQAETQYF
TRBJ2-7 TRBD1 TRBV9 - TGTGCCAGCAGGGTACGACAGGGGTCCTACGAGCAGTACTTC CASRVRQGSYEQYF
TRBJ2-3 - TRBV7-2 - TGTGCCGGCAGCTTAGGCATTATAGCCACAGATACGCAGTATTTT CAGSLGIIATDTQYF
TRBJ2-7 - TRBV7-2 - TGTGCCAGCAGCTTCATTGGGACTTTGAGCTCCTACGAGCAGTACTTC CASSFIGTLSSYEQYF
TRBJ2-7 TRBD1 TRBV30 - TGTGCCTGGAATCGGGACAGGGGGCATTACGAGCAGTACTTC CAWNRDRGHYEQYF
TRBJ2-7 TRBD2 TRBV10-3 - TGTGCCATCGGTCGAGACCGGGAGGAGTACTTC CAIGRDREEYF
TRBJ2-7 TRBD2 TRBV28 - TGTGCCAGCAGTTCCCTTGGCCGAGCGGGATGGTACTACGAGCAGTACTTC CASSSLGRAGWYYEQYF
TRBJ2-7 TRBD2 TRBV6-1 - TGCGCCAGGTTGGGACTAGCGGCCACGCTTGTCTCCTACGAGCAGTACTTC CARLGLAATLVSYEQYF
TRBJ1-2 - TRBV4-2 few TGTGCCAGCAGCCAAGAATGGGGTAACTACTATGGCTACACCTTC CASSQEWGNYYGYTF
TRBJ1-5 TRBD1 TRBV24-1 - TGTGCCACCGGTTCCGGGACAGGGAGCACAGATACGCAGCATTTT CATGSGTGSTDTQHF
TRBJ1-2 - TRBV28 many TGTGCCAGCAGACTGGACAGAGCCTATGGCTACACCTTC CASRLDRAYGYTF